These 16 T cell receptor beta chains share one sample of origin, sequenced in a study of low-dose radiotherapy and immunotherapy resistance in tumors. Stated time point: after trial treatment. The treatment denotes: LDRT plus nivolumab, ipilimumab, low-dose cyclophosphamide and aspirin (RACIN trial). The authors ran about 20 PCR cycles to amplify TCRs with a constant-region primer and V-primer adapter. TCRdb re-analysed the reads in MiXCR, keeping a single row per CDR3 protein. This sample yields 40,000 to 65,000 distinct CDR3 sequences, of which approximately 31% are seen a single time; roughly 8.2% belongs to the top ten. This specimen was PBMCs, taken after low-dose radiotherapy plus immunotherapy. Receptor source: a male donor with rectosigmoid adenocarcinoma.

The chain is built from TRBV10-3 and TRBJ2-1, with TRBD2 matching 7 bases. The CDR3 consists of 14 residues. Per the germline V gene, CDR1 is ENHRY and CDR2 is SYGVKD. The J segment lost 8 bases and the V segment lost 2 bases, leaving 6 bases of the junction unmatched. CDR3 amino acids: CAISELAGRDEQFF. CDR3 nucleotide sequence: TGTGCCATCAGTGAGCTGGCAGGGAGGGATGAGCAGTTCTTC.

This clonotype was detected many times. The V and J genes are TRBV12-3 or TRBV12-4 and TRBJ1-2; 11 positions match TRBD1. V dropped 6 bases and J dropped 3; count of bases not matched to a gene: 3. This CDR3 has 14 amino acids. The CDR3: CASRWTGGDYGYTF. The CDR3 coding sequence is TGTGCCAGCAGATGGACAGGGGGCGACTATGGCTACACCTTC.

This clonotype was counted ten times or more. V and J are TRBV7-2 and TRBJ2-5; D is unclear. The CDR3 covers 14 residues. Trimming took 5 bases from V and 5 from J, leaving 15 bases between them. Germline V lookup: CDR1 SGHTA, CDR2 FQGNSA. CDR3 sequence: CASSPSLGRETQYF. CDR3 DNA sequence: TGTGCCAGCAGCCCATCCCTAGGTCGGGAGACCCAGTACTTC. Filled out from reference TRBV7-2 and TRBJ2-5, the complete variable domain reads GAGVSQSPSNKVTEKGKDVELRCDPISGHTALYWYRQSLGQGLEFLIYFQGNSAPDKSGLPSDRFSAERTGGSVSTLTIQRTQQEDSAVYLCASSPSLGRETQYFGPGTRLLVL.

A note on this clonotype: The likely explanation is a read error, given a far larger clone one base away. The J gene is TRBJ2-7, the V gene TRBV6-8, with D hard to call. The V end lost 8 bases, the J end lost 6 bases, and 5 bases lay between the germline ends. Germline values: CDR1 MNHGY, CDR2 SAAAGT. The length of the CDR3 is 9 residues. CDR3 DNA sequence: TGTGCCAGCGGCAGCGAGCAGTACTTC. Translating gives CASGSEQYF.

In this sample, this clonotype turned up many times. This sequence joins TRBV27 and TRBJ2-7; perhaps D is TRBD1 or TRBD2 (5 bases each). The V gene lost 3 bases and the J gene lost 0 bases, with 12 bases spanning the gap. The CDR3 is made up of 15 amino acids. CDR1 MNHEY and CDR2 SMNVEV come from the germline V gene (reference sequence). The CDR3 bases are TGTGCCAGCAGTTTCCCACCAGGGACCTCCTACGAGCAGTACTTC. This codes for CASSFPPGTSYEQYF.

Here the CDR3 reads CASSQRHARENTEAFF. For the CDR3, the DNA is TGCGCCAGCAGCCAAAGGCACGCCAGGGAGAACACTGAAGCTTTCTTT. The chain employs TRBV4-1 and TRBJ1-1, with a possible D match to TRBD1 (5 bases). There are 16 residues in the CDR3. CDR1 MGHRA and CDR2 YSYEKL come from the germline V gene. Trimming pared 2 bases from V and 1 base from J, leaving 14 bases between.

This clonotype showed up just a few times. V and J are TRBV28 and TRBJ1-1; weak D call: TRBD1 (5 bases). Trimming removed 4 bases from V and 6 bases from J, with 15 bases in between. The germline V gene encodes CDR1 MDHEN and CDR2 SYDVKM. CDR3 length equals 14 residues. The CDR3 coding sequence is TGTGCCAGCAGTTCCGCAGGGTTATGGGCTGAAGCTTTCTTT. Its translation is CASSSAGLWAEAFF.

The chain combines TRBV6-2 or TRBV6-3 with TRBJ2-3; TRBD2 matches at 11 bases. The CDR3 length is 14 residues. The V segment lost 8 bases and the J segment 4 bases; nucleotides outside the gene matches: 5. The germline CDR1 and CDR2 sequences are MNHEY and SVGEGT. CDR3 sequence reads: CASDLAGGADTQYF. The CDR3 DNA reads TGTGCCAGCGATTTAGCGGGAGGGGCAGATACGCAGTATTTT.

The table lists this clonotype with many counts. This chain connects TRBV6-2 or TRBV6-3 to TRBJ2-1; the D gene is possibly TRBD2 (6 bases). The germline CDR1 and CDR2 sequences are MNHEY and SVGEGT. V lost 0 bases and J 7 bases, leaving 16 bases between the germline ends. CDR3 length: 16 residues. CDR3 loop: CASSYSTYGGMNEQFF. The DNA of the CDR3 is TGTGCCAGCAGTTACTCGACCTATGGGGGGATGAATGAGCAGTTCTTC.

The chain couples TRBV9 to TRBJ1-6; D unclear. V dropped 3 bases and J dropped 9 bases, with 16 bases sitting between them. Germline V gene sequence: CDR1 SGDLS, CDR2 YYNGEE. There are 15 residues in the CDR3. The CDR3 sequence: CASSARTDGPSPLHF. The CDR3 region has the DNA TGTGCCAGCAGCGCTCGGACGGACGGCCCTTCACCCCTCCACTTT.

Notes on this clonotype: The junction departs from the called germline gene at one end, perhaps through a read error. V is TRBV5-1 and J is TRBJ2-2; possible D gene TRBD2, 5 bases. This CDR3 contains 13 residues. Germline-derived CDR1 and CDR2 are SGHRS and YFSETQ. CDR3 in DNA: TGCGCCAGCAGCTTATCCGTGGCCGGGGAGCTGTCTTTT. Protein: CASSLSVAGELSF.

This chain joins TRBV19 and TRBJ1-5; perhaps TRBD1 as D (5 bases). CDR3 size: 15 residues. Germline CDR1 is LNHDA and CDR2 is SQIVND (reference sequence). Trimming stripped 6 bases from V and 3 bases from J, with 15 bases between. The CDR3 bases are TGTGCCAGTAGCACTCGGGGGAGTTACAATCAGCCCCAGCATTTT. Protein: CASSTRGSYNQPQHF.

This clonotype was seen ten or more times. The V and J genes are TRBV6-6 and TRBJ1-1, with TRBD1 matching 9 bases. This CDR3 has 17 residues. Germline CDR1 and CDR2: MNHNY and SVGAGI (reference sequence). V gave up 7 bases and J gave up 0 bases; unmatched junction bases: 12. DNA of the CDR3: TGTGCCAGCATCTCCTCCCCGCGGACAGGGGTGAACACTGAAGCTTTCTTT. Translated, it gives CASISSPRTGVNTEAFF.

V gene TRBV9 combines with J gene TRBJ2-3, with D maybe TRBD2 (6 bases). This CDR3 is built from 16 residues. From germline, CDR1 is SGDLS and CDR2 YYNGEE. Trimming pared 3 bases from V and 4 bases from J, leaving 18 bases between. In DNA form, the CDR3 reads TGTGCCAGCAGCGCGGAGGGGCCACCGTCCCCAGATACGCAGTATTTT. Amino acid sequence: CASSAEGPPSPDTQYF.

This clonotype showed up many times. The chain employs TRBV27 and TRBJ1-1; the D is unclear. This CDR3 region has 12 residues. The germline V and J ends were trimmed by 3 bases and 2 bases, with 4 bases remaining between them. Germline CDR1 reads MNHEY; CDR2 reads SMNVEV (reference sequence). CDR3 sequence reads: CASSFGNTEAFF. The CDR3 coding sequence is TGTGCCAGCAGTTTCGGTAACACTGAAGCTTTCTTT.

The V gene is TRBV2, the J gene TRBJ2-1; 7 bases are shared with TRBD2. The V gene end was trimmed by 10 bases and the J gene end by 5 bases; junction bases not matched to a gene: 8. The germline gives CDR1 SNHLY, CDR2 FYNNEI. The CDR3 has 13 residues. CDR3 region: CANKRDRNNEQFF. The CDR3 DNA sequence: TGTGCCAATAAGCGGGACCGAAACAATGAGCAGTTCTTC. Supplemented by reference TRBV2 and TRBJ2-1, the full variable domain reads EPEVTQTPSHQVTQMGQEVILRCVPISNHLYFYWYRQILGQKVEFLVSFYNNEISEKSEIFDDQFSVERPDGSNFTLKIRSTKLEDSAMYFCANKRDRNNEQFFGPGTRLTVL.